This section outlines one T cell receptor (beta chain) sequence together with its context. This receptor's antigen is unknown. No base-level quality is on record; no much larger clone is a single base apart. The immunoSEQ Assay, a bias-controlled multiplex PCR, was used to amplify TCRbeta CDR3 regions from genomic DNA. Turning to the authors' computational methods: The number of nucleated cells in each sample was estimated by amplification of reference gene primers within the assay. To quantify the absolute abundance of each unique TCRbeta CDR3 rearrangement, sequence reads were collapsed and filtered. Productive Simpson clonality was computed per sample as the square root of Simpson's diversity index over productive rearrangements. TCRdb carries this immuneACCESS record with in-frame sequences only. Its versions omit some clonotypes, under half of them owing to an unresolved V gene in the studies checked, with the rest unexplained. V and J calls and clone size are given by that table; D and trimming were obtained from the DNA. Across this sample there are over 40,000 clones, with around 92% seen only once. Jointly, the top ten make up 12% of the sample.

The CDR3 holds 15 amino acids from the cysteine to the phenylalanine. Of all the DNA, just the CDR3 is kept, 45 bases in frame from base 1. Via the germline V gene, CDR1 is SGHAT and CDR2 FQNNGV. V trim: 4 bases; J trim: 3 bases; unmatched bases: 8. Collaborating institutions collected whole blood in K2EDTA tubes following their own protocols. For TCRbeta analysis, collaborator samples were shipped as frozen whole blood, as isolated PBMCs, or as DNA extracted from either sample type. These data come from a study of blood T cell repertoires in COVID-19 (TCRdb year 2020). As for the study more broadly: The collaborator samples originated in the United States, Italy and Spain and spanned the acute and convalescent phases of COVID-19. The prospective study material was composed of cDNA or gDNA derived from T cells, B-cell-depleted T cells, or PBMCs. The dataset comprised deeply sampled blood TCRbeta repertoires from subjects exposed to, actively infected with, or recovered from COVID-19. The repertoires were released in a freely available public database meant as a resource for research on the immune response to SARS-CoV-2. The samples were drawn from the first 160 participants of the ongoing ImmuneRACE study and from under 1,500 subjects provided by 6 global collaborators. The sample metadata nearly always contained a de-identified subject ID, COVID-19 status, age in years and sex. Where HLA class I and class II types were available, the types were taken from metadata supplied by the sample provider, not from assay-based typing. On the study overall, not on this receptor specifically: The quantity of clinical and demographic metadata differed by source and by participant and was supplied without curation.

The sequence is built from TRBV11-2 and TRBJ2-7, with 8 middle bases fitting TRBD1. This receptor was taken from a human donor in a cohort sampled during active COVID-19. Specimen: peripheral blood. The base sequence is TGTGCCAGCAGCTCCAGACAGGGGCTCCACTACGAGCAGTACTTC. It translates to CASSSRQGLHYEQYF.